There are many counts of the clone carrying this T cell receptor beta chain. Germline trimming cut 4 bases from V and 4 bases from J; bases unmatched to any gene: 7. Per the germline V gene, CDR1 is SQVTM and CDR2 is ANQGSEA. The CDR3 runs 14 residues. This sample stems from a study of early T cells in non-severe SARS-CoV-2 infection. As for the study in general: Investigators sequenced bulk RNA drawn from unsorted whole blood, and chains remained unpaired.

Individual cDNA molecules carried attached unique molecular identifiers. TCRdb used MiXCR to reprocess the 5' RACE reads, holding one entry per CDR3 protein. The data hold 62,000 or so distinct CDR3 sequences, with approximately 9% observed a single time. The rearrangement links TRBV29-1 to TRBJ2-3; 8 bases are shared with TRBD1. Sequences were obtained from whole blood. The source of this sequence is an adult who was a healthcare worker with PCR-confirmed SARS-CoV-2 infection or an uninfected control (not recorded which). CDR3 sequence: CSVVTGGAADTQYF. CDR3 coding DNA: TGCAGCGTTGTAACAGGGGGTGCAGCAGATACGCAGTATTTT.